Listed below are T cell receptor beta chains from one sample, sequenced in a study of radiotherapy plus CTLA-4 blockade in lung cancer. This table comes from immunoSEQ multiplex PCR, and its TCRdb copy is limited to in-frame clones, with some not included. The top ten clones hold roughly 5.1% of a sample with 25,000 to 40,000 clones, around 70% of them seen once. Sequences were derived from peripheral blood, sampled from a patient treated with radiotherapy plus ipilimumab. All receptors come from a human donor with non-small cell lung cancer whose response to radiotherapy plus ipilimumab could not be evaluated. CDR3s include the opening cysteine and the closing phenylalanine or tryptophan. The D gene is left open where the match is weak. Size is omitted from some rows. Given values are once, few, many or a class for expanded clones.

TRBV6-6	TRBD2	NA	TRBJ2-7	TGTGCCAGCAGTCCTAGCGGGAGCAACGAGCAGTACTTC	CASSPSGSNEQYF
TRBV6-6	NA	NA	TRBJ1-1	TGTGCCAGCAGTTTCGAGTCGATGAGGGTGAACACTGAAGCTTTCTTT	CASSFESMRVNTEAFF
TRBV7-2	TRBD1	NA	TRBJ1-5	TGTGCCAGCAGCTTTTCCGGGACAGGGGGACAGCCCCAGCATTTT	CASSFSGTGGQPQHF
TRBV27	TRBD2	NA	TRBJ2-5	TGTGCCAGCAGATTGCTGACTAGCGGGAGGGGGAGAGAGACCCAGTACTTC	CASRLLTSGRGRETQYF
TRBV12-2	NA	NA	TRBJ2-7	TGTGCAAGTCGCTTAGGAAAAGGGAGATACGAGCAGTACTTC	CASRLGKGRYEQYF
TRBV15	NA	once	TRBJ2-3	TGTGCCACCAGCAGAGTTCTAGACTTTCTCACAGATACGCAGTATTTT	CATSRVLDFLTDTQYF
TRBV28	TRBD1	NA	TRBJ2-2	TGTGCCAGCAGGGGGATCGACAGGGGAGAGGCCGGGGAGCTGTTTTTT	CASRGIDRGEAGELFF
TRBV6-1	NA	NA	TRBJ2-2	TGTGCCAGCAGTGAATTCGGAGGGACGAACACCGGGGAGCTGTTTTTT	CASSEFGGTNTGELFF
TRBV10-3	TRBD2	few	TRBJ2-1	TGTGCCATCAGTGAGTCTGTGGCTAGCGGAGACTACAATGAGCAGTTCTTC	CAISESVASGDYNEQFF
TRBV4-2	NA	few	TRBJ1-1	TGTGCCAGCAGCGGGGGCGGGGGGAGTATGAACACTGAAGCTTTCTTT	CASSGGGGSMNTEAFF
TRBV18	NA	NA	TRBJ1-2	TGTGCCAGCTCACCCGGAGGTAGTGCGGGACTGAACTATGGCTACACCTTC	CASSPGGSAGLNYGYTF
TRBV18	TRBD2	NA	TRBJ2-7	TGTGCCAGCTCACTCGGGACTAGCGCGATCGAGCAGTACTTC	CASSLGTSAIEQYF
TRBV29-1	TRBD2	once	TRBJ2-7	TGCAGCGTTGATATAGCGGGGGGTAAGCTCCAGTACTTC	CSVDIAGGKLQYF
TRBV7-2	TRBD1	NA	TRBJ1-3	TGTGCCAGCAGCTTAGGGGTCGGCAGGGGGCGTTATGGAAACACCATATATTTT	CASSLGVGRGRYGNTIYF
TRBV7-9	NA	NA	TRBJ1-1	TGTGCCAGCAGCTTCGAAGGGGTGGGCACTGAAGCTTTCTTT	CASSFEGVGTEAFF
TRBV5-6	TRBD2	NA	TRBJ2-3	TGTGCCAGCAGCCGAGGGAGGGAATTCACAGATACGCAGTATTTT	CASSRGREFTDTQYF
TRBV5-5	TRBD1	few	TRBJ1-4	TGTGCCAGCGGACAGGGGGGAAAACTGTTTTTT	CASGQGGKLFF
TRBV6-4	NA	few	TRBJ1-1	TGTGCCAGCAGTGGAGAGGCGAACACTGAAGCTTTCTTT	CASSGEANTEAFF
TRBV5-5	TRBD1	NA	TRBJ1-2	TGTGCCAGCAGCCGCGGGACAGTTAACTATGGCTACACCTTC	CASSRGTVNYGYTF
TRBV18	TRBD2	NA	TRBJ2-1	TGTGCCAGCTCACCAATCGGCGGGAGGAGCGATGAGCAGTTCTTC	CASSPIGGRSDEQFF
TRBV18	NA	once	TRBJ2-3	TGTGCCAGCTCACCAGAATCAGGGCGCACAGATACGCAGTATTTT	CASSPESGRTDTQYF
TRBV5-4	NA	NA	TRBJ1-2	TGTGCCAGCAGCTTGGACAGGGTTAACTATGGCTACACCTTC	CASSLDRVNYGYTF
TRBV19	TRBD1	once	TRBJ1-1	TGTGCCAGTAAAGGACAGGGAACGAAGGGTAACACTGAAGCTTTCTTT	CASKGQGTKGNTEAFF
TRBV18	NA	NA	TRBJ1-6	TGTGCCAGCTCACCAAACGGACAGTTTTCACCCCTCCACTTT	CASSPNGQFSPLHF
TRBV7-9	NA	NA	TRBJ2-6	TGTGCCAGCAGCGACGCGGGAAGTCGAGTTTCCGGTGGGGCCAACGTCCTGACTTTC	CASSDAGSRVSGGANVLTF
TRBV5-6	NA	NA	TRBJ2-3	TGTGCCAGCACCCGCGTTCAGGGGCCAGATACGCAGTATTTT	CASTRVQGPDTQYF
TRBV18	TRBD1	NA	TRBJ2-7	TGTGCCAGCTCACCAATACAGGGGGCGGGCGAGCAGTACTTC	CASSPIQGAGEQYF
TRBV6-6	NA	NA	TRBJ2-1	TGTGCCAGCATTAGGTGGGAGCGGTCGGATGAGCAGTTCTTC	CASIRWERSDEQFF